A selection of T cell receptor beta chains follows, all from one sample in a study of T cells in Graves' hyperthyroidism and ophthalmopathy. TCRdb itself ran the multiplex PCR reads through MiXCR, one entry per CDR3 protein. The sample holds hundreds of thousands of distinct CDR3 sequences, approximately 40% seen once. Sequencing used blood. These receptors all come from a man younger than 35 with Graves' hyperthyroidism. The CDR3 runs from the conserved cysteine through the conserved F or W. D genes are given only for firm matches. Clone size, where shown, is once, few, many, or a class for clones that have expanded.

CDR3 protein,CDR3 DNA,J gene,V gene,D gene,clone size
CASSQKRGSVDEQYF,TGCGCCAGCAGCCAAAAAAGGGGGAGTGTCGACGAGCAGTACTTC,TRBJ2-7,TRBV4-1,-,-
CATSKRGSYEQCF,TGTGCCACCTCGAAGCGGGGTTCCTACGAGCAGTGCTTC,TRBJ2-7,TRBV10-3,TRBD2,-
CSANRDREAFF,TGCAGTGCTAACCGGGACAGGGAAGCTTTCTTT,TRBJ1-1,TRBV20-1,TRBD1,many
CSAAGQGGSYNSPLHF,TGCAGTGCAGCGGGACAGGGAGGCTCCTATAATTCACCCCTCCACTTT,TRBJ1-6,TRBV20-1,TRBD1,-
CASSLMRQSNQPQHF,TGTGCCAGCAGCTTAATGCGACAGAGTAATCAGCCCCAGCATTTT,TRBJ1-5,TRBV11-2,-,-
CASSLLGGSYEQYF,TGTGCCAGCAGCTTATTGGGTGGATCCTACGAGCAGTACTTC,TRBJ2-7,TRBV7-8,-,many
CASSQDSLNEKLFF,TGTGCCAGCAGTCAGGACAGCCTTAATGAAAAACTGTTTTTT,TRBJ1-4,TRBV12-3/TRBV12-4,-,-
CSATGTGAVGELFF,TGCAGTGCTACCGGGACAGGGGCGGTGGGGGAGCTGTTTTTT,TRBJ2-2,TRBV20-1,TRBD1,few
CATSGWDSNTQYF,TGTGCCACCAGCGGCTGGGACTCCAATACGCAGTATTTT,TRBJ2-3,TRBV15,-,-
CASSPILRSGEQYF,TGTGCCAGCAGTCCAATACTAAGGTCCGGCGAGCAGTACTTC,TRBJ2-7,TRBV6-1,-,-
CSARAGDEETQYF,TGCAGTGCCAGGGCGGGGGACGAAGAGACCCAGTACTTC,TRBJ2-5,TRBV20-1,TRBD2,many
CASSISHSRVINLGEQYF,TGTGCCAGTAGTATCTCACACAGCAGGGTTATTAATCTTGGCGAGCAGTACTTC,TRBJ2-7,TRBV19,-,-
CAIAAGRETQYF,TGTGCCATCGCGGCAGGTCGAGAGACCCAGTACTTC,TRBJ2-5,TRBV10-3,-,many
CASSVQGLDYGYTF,TGTGCCAGCAGCGTACAGGGTCTGGACTATGGCTACACCTTC,TRBJ1-2,TRBV5-8,-,-
CASSVGQGWNSPLHF,TGTGCCAGCAGCGTCGGACAGGGGTGGAATTCACCCCTCCACTTT,TRBJ1-6,TRBV9,TRBD1,many
CASSQWDSAQTQYF,TGTGCCAGCAGTCAATGGGACAGTGCCCAGACCCAGTACTTC,TRBJ2-5,TRBV13,TRBD1,once
CASSVTNRALPYEQYF,TGTGCCAGCAGCGTTACGAATAGGGCTCTTCCTTACGAGCAGTACTTC,TRBJ2-7,TRBV9,-,few
CASSSGTGEGTEAFF,TGCGCCAGCAGCTCGGGGACAGGGGAAGGCACTGAAGCTTTCTTT,TRBJ1-1,TRBV5-1,TRBD1,-
CASIHGSTDTQYF,TGTGCCAGCATTCACGGAAGCACAGATACGCAGTATTTT,TRBJ2-3,TRBV5-5,-,once
CASSQDQVSANEKLFF,TGCGCCAGCAGCCAAGACCAGGTCTCGGCTAATGAAAAACTGTTTTTT,TRBJ1-4,TRBV4-1,-,-
CAWSWDQETQYF,TGTGCCTGGAGTTGGGACCAAGAGACCCAGTACTTC,TRBJ2-5,TRBV7-9,-,-
CASSGRRHGNTIYF,TGTGCCAGCAGTGGTCGGCGGCACGGAAACACCATATATTTT,TRBJ1-3,TRBV12-3/TRBV12-4,-,few
CASDPGRRLRYGYTF,TGTGCCAGCGATCCGGGGAGACGACTTAGATATGGCTACACCTTC,TRBJ1-2,TRBV19,-,few
CASSYKVHEQYF,TGTGCCAGCAGTTACAAGGTCCACGAGCAGTACTTC,TRBJ2-7,TRBV19,-,-
CAIRGDFTGELFF,TGTGCCATCCGGGGGGATTTCACCGGGGAGCTGTTTTTT,TRBJ2-2,TRBV6-6,TRBD2,-
CASSSPLAGGPPYEQYF,TGTGCCAGCAGTTCCCCACTAGCGGGAGGGCCCCCCTACGAGCAGTACTTC,TRBJ2-7,TRBV25-1,TRBD2,-
CASSEWDRGGEKLFF,TGTGCCAGCAGTGAATGGGACAGGGGTGGGGAAAAACTGTTTTTT,TRBJ1-4,TRBV25-1,TRBD1,-
CASSRESGEAFF,TGTGCCAGCAGTCGTGAGAGTGGTGAAGCTTTCTTT,TRBJ1-1,TRBV7-9,-,many
CASSLTGIGYSPLHF,TGTGCCAGCAGCCTGACAGGGATCGGGTATTCACCCCTCCACTTT,TRBJ1-6,TRBV7-8,TRBD1,many
CATSDRAIQETQYF,TGTGCCACCAGTGACAGGGCGATTCAAGAGACCCAGTACTTC,TRBJ2-5,TRBV24-1,-,-
CASSLAQSRQPQHF,TGTGCCAGCAGCTTGGCGCAGAGCCGTCAGCCCCAGCATTTT,TRBJ1-5,TRBV24-1,-,-
CSRTENSPLHF,TGCAGCCGGACAGAGAATTCACCCCTCCACTTT,TRBJ1-6,TRBV29-1,-,-
CASSVRPALQETQYF,TGTGCCAGCAGTGTAAGACCAGCGCTGCAAGAGACCCAGTACTTC,TRBJ2-5,TRBV6-1,-,-
CASSLEAGPPKHHF,TGTGCCAGCAGCCTGGAAGCGGGACCTCCGAAACACCACTTC,TRBJ2-5,TRBV7-9,TRBD2,few
CASSLVAGGYNEQFF,TGTGCCAGCAGCTTAGTAGCGGGAGGTTACAATGAGCAGTTCTTC,TRBJ2-1,TRBV7-6,TRBD2,few
CSVRRGNRDEQYWYQETQYF,TGCAGCGTTCGAAGGGGAAATCGCGACGAGCAGTACTGGTACCAAGAGACCCAGTACTTC,TRBJ2-5,TRBV29-1,-,-
CASSVLKAGENKETQHF,TGTGCCAGCAGTGTCCTAAAGGCGGGAGAGAATAAGGAGACCCAGCATTTT,TRBJ1-5,TRBV2,-,-
CASSPIDITGGGQTQYF,TGTGCCAGCAGTCCCATAGATATCACAGGGGGCGGGCAGACCCAGTACTTC,TRBJ2-5,TRBV28,TRBD1,-
CASSLGVTSSYEQYF,TGTGCCAGCAGCTTAGGGGTAACCTCCTCCTACGAGCAGTACTTC,TRBJ2-7,TRBV7-3,-,few
CASSSGGAGSPLHF,TGTGCCAGCAGCTCAGGGGGCGCGGGGTCACCCCTCCACTTT,TRBJ1-6,TRBV5-8,TRBD1,-
CASRVNRDPGNTIYF,TGTGCCAGCAGGGTGAACAGGGATCCTGGAAACACCATATATTTT,TRBJ1-3,TRBV12-3/TRBV12-4,-,-
CASSQDPSEAFF,TGCGCCAGCAGCCAAGACCCCTCTGAAGCTTTCTTT,TRBJ1-1,TRBV4-1,-,many
CASSQRTSGGYEQYF,TGTGCCAGCAGCCAAAGGACTAGCGGGGGCTACGAGCAGTACTTC,TRBJ2-7,TRBV3-1,TRBD2,few
CSVEAFGTEAFF,TGCAGCGTTGAAGCCTTCGGTACTGAAGCTTTCTTT,TRBJ1-1,TRBV29-1,-,many